This entry lists 3 T cell receptor beta chains sequenced from one sample in a study of identical twins. Each CDR3 protein is one row after TCRdb ran MiXCR on the 5' RACE reads. The table records just under 650,000 distinct CDR3 sequences, just over 7% of them present only once. The same sample was also studied in work on yellow fever vaccine responses in identical twins.

Sample: PBMCs. These receptors were taken from a young woman in good health.

The chain employs TRBV4-1 and TRBJ2-3; the D gene could be TRBD1 or TRBD2 (5 bases each). V was shortened by 1 base and J by 5 bases, with 19 bases between the two germline ends. This CDR3 has 17 residues. Per the germline V gene, CDR1 is MGHRA and CDR2 is YSYEKL. The CDR3 here is CASSQALPGAYEDTQYF. The CDR3 DNA follows: TGCGCCAGCAGCCAAGCACTACCCGGGGCCTATGAAGATACGCAGTATTTT.

This clonotype was seen at least ten times. The chain joins TRBV28 to TRBJ2-3; 8 positions match TRBD2. Germline values: CDR1 MDHEN, CDR2 SYDVKM. Trimming took 4 bases from V and 4 from J; bases not matched to a gene: 13. This CDR3 comprises 17 residues. Written as DNA, the CDR3 is TGTGCCAGCAGTTCACAATGGGGACTAGACAGCGCAGATACGCAGTATTTT. Its protein product is CASSSQWGLDSADTQYF.

The CDR3: CSARDRPNNEKLFF. CDR3 in DNA: TGCAGTGCTAGAGATAGGCCCAATAATGAAAAACTGTTTTTT. The chain couples TRBV20-1 to TRBJ1-4; D ambiguous. V shed 0 bases and J shed 4 bases, with 9 bases lying between them. Germline values: CDR1 DFQATT, CDR2 SNEGSKA (reference sequence). The CDR3 runs to 14 residues.